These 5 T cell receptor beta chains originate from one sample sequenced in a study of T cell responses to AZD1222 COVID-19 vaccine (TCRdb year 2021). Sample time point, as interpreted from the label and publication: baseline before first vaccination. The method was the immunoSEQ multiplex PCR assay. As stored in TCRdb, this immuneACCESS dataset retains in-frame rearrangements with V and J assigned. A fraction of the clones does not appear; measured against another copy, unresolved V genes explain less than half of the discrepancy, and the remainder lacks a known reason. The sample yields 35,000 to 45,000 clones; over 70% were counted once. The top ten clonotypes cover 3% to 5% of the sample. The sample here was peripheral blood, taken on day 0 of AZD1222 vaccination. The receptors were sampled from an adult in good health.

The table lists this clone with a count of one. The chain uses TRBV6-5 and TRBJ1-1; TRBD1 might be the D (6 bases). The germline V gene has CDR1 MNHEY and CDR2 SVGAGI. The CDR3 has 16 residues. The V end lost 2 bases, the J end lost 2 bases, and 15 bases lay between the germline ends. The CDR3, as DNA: TGTGCCAGCAGTTACCCCCTCGAACAGGGCAACACTGAAGCTTTCTTT. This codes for CASSYPLEQGNTEAFF.

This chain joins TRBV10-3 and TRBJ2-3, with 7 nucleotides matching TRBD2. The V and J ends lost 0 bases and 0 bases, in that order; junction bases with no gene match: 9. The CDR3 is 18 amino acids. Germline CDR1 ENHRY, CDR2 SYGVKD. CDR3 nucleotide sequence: TGTGCCATCAGTGAGTCGCGGGAGTGGGACTCTAGCACAGATACGCAGTATTTT. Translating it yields CAISESREWDSSTDTQYF.

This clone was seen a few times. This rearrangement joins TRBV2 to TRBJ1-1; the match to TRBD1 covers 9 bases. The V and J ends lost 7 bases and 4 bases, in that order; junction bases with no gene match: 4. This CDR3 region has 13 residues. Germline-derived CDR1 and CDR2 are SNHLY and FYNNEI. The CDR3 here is CASKAQGATEAFF. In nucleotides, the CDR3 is TGTGCCAGCAAGGCACAGGGGGCCACTGAAGCTTTCTTT.

The CDR3 loop reads CASLARVGSPLHF. CDR3 nucleotides: TGTGCCAGCCTGGCCAGGGTGGGTTCACCCCTCCACTTT. The V gene is TRBV27, the J gene TRBJ1-6, with a possible D match to TRBD1 (5 bases). The CDR3 contains 13 residues. Germline V CDR1 and CDR2: MNHEY, SMNVEV (reference sequence). V was cut by 8 bases and J by 9 bases, with 14 bases left in between.

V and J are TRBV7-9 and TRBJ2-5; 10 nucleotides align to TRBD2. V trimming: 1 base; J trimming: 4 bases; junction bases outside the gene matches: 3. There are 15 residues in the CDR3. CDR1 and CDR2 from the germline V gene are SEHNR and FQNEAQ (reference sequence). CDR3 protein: CASSLVVAGGETQYF. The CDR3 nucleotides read TGTGCCAGCAGCTTAGTGGTAGCGGGGGGAGAGACCCAGTACTTC.